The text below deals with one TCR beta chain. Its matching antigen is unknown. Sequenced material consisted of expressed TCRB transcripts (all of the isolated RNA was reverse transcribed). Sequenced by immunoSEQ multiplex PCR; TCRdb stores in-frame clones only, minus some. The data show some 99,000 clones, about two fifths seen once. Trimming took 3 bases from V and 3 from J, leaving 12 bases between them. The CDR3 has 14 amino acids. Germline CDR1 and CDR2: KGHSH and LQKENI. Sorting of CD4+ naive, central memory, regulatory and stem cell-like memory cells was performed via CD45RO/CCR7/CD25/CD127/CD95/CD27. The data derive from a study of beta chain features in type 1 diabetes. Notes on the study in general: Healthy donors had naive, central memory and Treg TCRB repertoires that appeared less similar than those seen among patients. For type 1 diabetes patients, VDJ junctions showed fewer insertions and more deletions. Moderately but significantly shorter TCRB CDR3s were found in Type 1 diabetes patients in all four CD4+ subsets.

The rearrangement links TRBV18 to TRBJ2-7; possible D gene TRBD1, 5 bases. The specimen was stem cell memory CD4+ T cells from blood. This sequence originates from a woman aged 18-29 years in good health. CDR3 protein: CASSPVGRGYEQYF. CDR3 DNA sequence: TGTGCCAGCTCACCGGTGGGTAGGGGCTACGAGCAGTACTTC.